The 31 T cell receptor beta chains below all came from one sample that was sequenced in a study of T cell responses to AZD1222 COVID-19 vaccine. The assay was immunoSEQ multiplex PCR, and TCRdb's table has in-frame clones only and misses some. The data contain about 170,000 clones, roughly 92% of them seen just once; the ten biggest clones take up roughly 1.5%. The input for sequencing was peripheral blood, taken on day 0 of AZD1222 vaccination. Every receptor here comes from an adult in good health.

The chain carries TRBV19 and TRBJ1-5; D gene unclear. The CDR3 is 15 residues long. V lost 3 bases and J 3 bases, leaving 12 bases between the germline ends. CDR1 and CDR2 from the germline V gene are LNHDA and SQIVND (reference sequence). The CDR3 region has the DNA TGTGCCAGTAGTATTTCATCGGGGATCAATCAGCCCCAGCATTTT. Translation: CASSISSGINQPQHF.

This rearrangement joins TRBV9 to TRBJ2-7; 9 bases align to TRBD2. CDR1 is SGDLS, CDR2 YYNGEE, per germline. The CDR3 contains 16 residues. V gave up 3 bases and J gave up 2 bases; unmatched junction bases: 9. The CDR3 sequence: CASSGDPGLATYEQYF. Here the CDR3 DNA reads TGTGCCAGCAGCGGAGACCCGGGACTAGCTACCTACGAGCAGTACTTC.

This clone was counted a single time. The V gene is TRBV4-1, the J gene TRBJ2-7; D unresolved. CDR3 size: 14 residues. Germline CDR1 and CDR2: MGHRA and YSYEKL. V was shortened by 9 bases and J by 0 bases, with 15 bases between the two germline ends. The CDR3 loop is CASKTGFGSYEQYF. CDR3 DNA sequence: TGCGCCAGTAAGACTGGATTTGGCTCCTACGAGCAGTACTTC.

The gene calls are TRBV2 and TRBJ1-5; D gene unclear. The CDR3 covers 13 residues. V was trimmed by 1 base and J by 6 bases, leaving 7 bases between them. CDR1 and CDR2 from the germline V gene are SNHLY and FYNNEI. The CDR3 region has the DNA TGTGCCAGCAGTGAAGATGGTCCTCAGCCCCAGCATTTT. It encodes CASSEDGPQPQHF. Full variable domain (missing parts from reference TRBV2 and TRBJ1-5): EPEVTQTPSHQVTQMGQEVILRCVPISNHLYFYWYRQILGQKVEFLVSFYNNEISEKSEIFDDQFSVERPDGSNFTLKIRSTKLEDSAMYFCASSEDGPQPQHFGDGTRLSIL.

This chain joins TRBV7-3 and TRBJ2-7, with TRBD2 matching 11 bases. The trim removed 5 bases at V and 5 bases at J, leaving 8 bases unmatched. Germline values: CDR1 SGHTA, CDR2 FQGTGA. The CDR3 totals 15 residues. In nucleotides, the CDR3 is TGTGCCAGCAGCCCAACTAGCGGGAGCCCCCACGAGCAGTACTTC. Translated: CASSPTSGSPHEQYF.

V gene TRBV19 combines with J gene TRBJ1-4; 12 bases are a match to TRBD1. The CDR3 has 17 amino acids. Trimming at V came to 7 bases and at J to 8 bases, leaving 14 bases not matched to a gene. CDR1 is LNHDA and CDR2 is SQIVND in the germline V gene (reference sequence). CDR3 sequence reads: CASKIGTGGARAEKLFF. The DNA for the CDR3 is TGTGCCAGTAAAATTGGGACAGGGGGCGCGAGAGCAGAAAAACTGTTTTTT. The whole variable domain, filled in from reference TRBV19 and TRBJ1-4, reads DGGITQSPKYLFRKEGQNVTLSCEQNLNHDAMYWYRQDPGQGLRLIYYSQIVNDFQKGDIAEGYSVSREKKESFPLTVTSAQKNPTAFYLCASKIGTGGARAEKLFFGSGTQLSVL.

The chain carries TRBV5-4 and TRBJ2-3, with 8 bases fitting TRBD2. Unmatched junction bases numbered 5, after V lost 0 bases and J lost 5 bases. CDR1 is SGHNT, CDR2 YYREEE, per germline (reference sequence). This CDR3 has 15 residues. The CDR3 nucleotides read TGTGCCAGCAGCTTGGATGGACTAGCAGGAGATACGCAGTATTTT. The encoded protein is CASSLDGLAGDTQYF.

The V and J genes are TRBV7-6 and TRBJ1-2, with D possibly TRBD1 on 6 matching bases. The CDR3 is 14 amino acids. In germline, CDR1 is SGHVS, CDR2 FNYEAQ. The V end was cut by 1 base, the J end by 4 bases, with 10 bases between. The CDR3 spells CASSLEEGGYGYTF. The DNA for the CDR3 is TGTGCCAGCAGCTTAGAGGAGGGGGGCTATGGCTACACCTTC.

The chain is built from TRBV24-1 and TRBJ2-5, with D perhaps TRBD2 (6 bases). The CDR3 length is 14 residues. With 3 bases removed from V and 2 bases from J, the gap between germline ends came to 9 bases. The germline V gene has CDR1 KGHDR and CDR2 SFDVKD. The DNA for the CDR3 is TGTGCCACCAGTGATACGGGGGTACAAGAGACCCAGTACTTC. This encodes CATSDTGVQETQYF.

This clone was observed once. This chain connects TRBV6-6 to TRBJ2-7; a weak D match, TRBD2 (7 bases). Germline lookup yields CDR1 MNHNY and CDR2 SVGAGI (reference sequence). V was pared by 0 bases and J by 2 bases, with 11 bases between. The CDR3 is 15 residues long. CDR3 loop: CASSYSAGGPYEQYF. For the CDR3, the DNA is TGTGCCAGCAGTTACTCTGCCGGGGGGCCCTACGAGCAGTACTTC.

The chain couples TRBV6-5 to TRBJ2-7, with 8 bases that match TRBD1. The CDR3 has 14 residues. Trimming cost V 6 bases and J 5 bases; bases outside gene matches: 9. CDR1 and CDR2 from the germline V gene are MNHEY and SVGAGI. The CDR3 bases are TGTGCCAGCAGGGACAGGGCGCCCCTCGACGAGCAGTACTTC. Translation gives CASRDRAPLDEQYF.

The rearrangement links TRBV9 to TRBJ2-7; maybe TRBD1 (5 bases). Trimming took off 0 bases at V and 0 bases at J, with 10 bases between the two ends. Germline CDR1 reads SGDLS; CDR2 reads YYNGEE. The CDR3 covers 15 residues. CDR3: CASSVEGASSYEQYF. The CDR3 DNA follows: TGTGCCAGCAGCGTAGAAGGGGCAAGCTCCTACGAGCAGTACTTC.

This rearrangement joins TRBV28 to TRBJ1-1, with 9 bases lining up with TRBD1. The junction had 10 bases not matched to a gene; V was cut back by 3 bases and J by 11 bases. The CDR3 length is 14 residues. From germline, CDR1 is MDHEN and CDR2 SYDVKM. The CDR3 DNA reads as TGTGCCAGCAGTTTGCGGCACGGGGACAGGGTGGCTTTCTTT. It yields the protein CASSLRHGDRVAFF.

V and J are TRBV28 and TRBJ1-2, with a tentative D call TRBD1 (5 bases). The CDR3 spans 13 residues. V dropped 3 bases and J dropped 6 bases, with 11 bases sitting between them. Per germline, CDR1 MDHEN and CDR2 SYDVKM. The CDR3 protein is CASSLQGLDGYTF. Here the CDR3 DNA reads TGTGCCAGCAGTTTGCAGGGACTAGATGGCTACACCTTC.

The V and J genes are TRBV6-5 and TRBJ2-7; D may match TRBD1 or TRBD2 (7 bases each). The CDR3 sequence is 15 residues long. The germline V gene encodes CDR1 MNHEY and CDR2 SVGAGI. Trimming pared 4 bases from V and 1 base from J, leaving 14 bases between. DNA for the CDR3: TGTGCCAGCAGTTTAGTCAGGGGGGGGTCCTACGAGCAGTACTTC. Translating it yields CASSLVRGGSYEQYF.

The chain links TRBV6-5 to TRBJ1-5; D gene unclear. CDR1 MNHEY and CDR2 SVGAGI come from the germline V gene. The ends were cut back, 6 bases at V and 6 bases at J, with 15 bases in the middle. This CDR3 spans 14 amino acids. The CDR3 loop reads CASRQEIGSQPQHF. The CDR3 bases are TGTGCCAGCAGGCAGGAGATAGGGAGTCAGCCCCAGCATTTT.

The chain is built from TRBV5-1 and TRBJ2-3; 10 nucleotides agree with TRBD2. With V trimmed by 4 bases and J by 4 bases, 9 bases remained unmatched. The CDR3 consists of 16 residues. Per the germline V gene, CDR1 is SGHRS and CDR2 is YFSETQ. The CDR3 nucleotides read TGCGCCAGCAGCCCCCGGGCTAGCGGGAGACCAGATACGCAGTATTTT. Translation gives CASSPRASGRPDTQYF.

The J gene is TRBJ2-3, the V gene TRBV20-1, with D uncertain. Germline V CDR1 and CDR2: DFQATT, SNEGSKA (reference sequence). This CDR3 spans 11 amino acids. Trimming removed 3 bases from V and 2 bases from J, with 3 bases in between. The CDR3 DNA is TGCAGTGCTAGGTTCACAGATACGCAGTATTTT. Protein product: CSARFTDTQYF.

The chain employs TRBV5-5 and TRBJ1-1; D is ambiguous. Germline assignment: CDR1 SGHKS and CDR2 YYEKEE (reference sequence). The CDR3 totals 17 residues. The V gene lost 4 bases and the J gene lost 3 bases, with 22 bases spanning the gap. The CDR3 loop is CASSPLMKAMVDTEAFF. The CDR3 nucleotides are TGTGCCAGCAGCCCTCTTATGAAGGCTATGGTAGACACTGAAGCTTTCTTT.

The gene calls are TRBV7-9 and TRBJ1-1; maybe TRBD1 (5 bases). The V gene lost 1 base and the J gene lost 4 bases, with 13 bases spanning the gap. Germline lookup yields CDR1 SEHNR and CDR2 FQNEAQ (reference sequence). This CDR3 contains 15 residues. The CDR3 region has the DNA TGTGCCAGCAGCTTAGATGGTTCAAGGGGCACTGAAGCTTTCTTT. Encoded protein: CASSLDGSRGTEAFF.

This rearrangement joins TRBV6-5 to TRBJ2-1, with 7 bases fitting TRBD1. The germline CDR1 and CDR2 sequences are MNHEY and SVGAGI. The CDR3 loop spans 15 amino acids. Losses at the gene ends were 7 bases for V and 7 bases for J; bases not matched to a gene: 13. CDR3 DNA sequence: TGTGCCAGCAACACAAACAGGGGTGTAGGGAATGAGCAGTTCTTC. It yields the protein CASNTNRGVGNEQFF.

The V call is TRBV25-1, the J call TRBJ1-3; the D is unclear. CDR1 and CDR2 (germline): MGHDK, SYGVNS. The germline V and J ends were trimmed by 8 bases and 0 bases, with 11 bases remaining between them. This CDR3 comprises 14 residues. CDR3 in amino acids: CASATWTSGNTIYF. CDR3 DNA sequence: TGTGCCAGCGCGACTTGGACCTCTGGAAACACCATATATTTT. Complete variable domain (other parts from reference TRBV25-1 and TRBJ1-3): EADIYQTPRYLVIGTGKKITLECSQTMGHDKMYWYQQDPGMELHLIHYSYGVNSTEKGDLSSESTVSRIRTEHFPLTLESARPSHTSQYLCASATWTSGNTIYFGEGSWLTVV.

The V and J genes are TRBV9 and TRBJ2-2, with a tentative D call TRBD2 (6 bases). This CDR3 has 14 residues. Germline CDR1 SGDLS, CDR2 YYNGEE. Between the trimmed V and J ends, which lost 0 bases and 3 bases, there was a span of 6 bases. Written as DNA, the CDR3 is TGTGCCAGCAGCGTAGGGGGGGACACCGGGGAGCTGTTTTTT. Translating gives CASSVGGDTGELFF.

The chain couples TRBV3-1 (or the pseudogene TRBV3-2) to TRBJ1-6; a possible D gene is TRBD1 (5 bases). CDR1 LGHDT and CDR2 YNNKEL come from the germline V gene (reference sequence). The CDR3 totals 15 residues. V lost 4 bases and J 9 bases, leaving 16 bases between the germline ends. The CDR3 protein is CASSPERGSRSPLHF. CDR3 DNA: TGTGCCAGCAGCCCTGAGAGGGGAAGTCGTTCACCCCTCCACTTT.

The chain links TRBV15 to TRBJ1-5; D possibly corresponds to TRBD1 (5 bases). This CDR3 region has 16 residues. With 5 bases removed from V and 4 bases from J, the gap between germline ends came to 18 bases. CDR1 is LNHNV, CDR2 YYDKDF, per germline (reference sequence). The CDR3 DNA reads TGTGCCACCAGCCTCGGACAAGAGGAGTGGAATCAGCCCCAGCATTTT. Encoded protein: CATSLGQEEWNQPQHF.

The chain employs TRBV5-1 and TRBJ1-4; 9 nucleotides match TRBD1. Germline V gene sequence: CDR1 SGHRS, CDR2 YFSETQ. CDR3 length: 16 residues. J was trimmed by 1 base and V by 0 bases; bases with no gene match: 1. CDR3 sequence reads: CASSLDRGRTNEKLFF. Written as DNA, the CDR3 is TGCGCCAGCAGCTTGGACAGGGGGCGAACTAATGAAAAACTGTTTTTT.

The chain has TRBV7-2 and TRBJ2-2, with 12 nucleotides matching TRBD1. The V segment lost 5 bases and the J segment 8 bases; nucleotides outside the gene matches: 6. The CDR3 covers 15 residues. The germline V gene has CDR1 SGHTA and CDR2 FQGNSA. Here the CDR3 reads CASSPRGQGAGELFF. The CDR3 nucleotides read TGTGCCAGCAGCCCACGGGGACAGGGGGCAGGGGAGCTGTTTTTT.

This clone occurred a few times. For the CDR3, the DNA is TGTGCCTGGAATCTCCAGGGGGGTGGCTACACCTTC. Its translation: CAWNLQGGGYTF. The chain carries TRBV30 and TRBJ1-2; TRBD1 matches at 7 bases. Germline CDR1 and CDR2: GTSNPN and SVGIG (reference sequence). Trimming took 4 bases from V and 7 from J; bases not matched to a gene: 6. This CDR3 has 12 amino acids.

CDR3 bases: TGTGCCAGCAGCCAAGTAATGCAGCTTAACACTGAAGCTTTCTTT. Its protein is CASSQVMQLNTEAFF. J is TRBJ1-1 and V is TRBV4-2, with D unresolved. The CDR3 consists of 15 residues. The V gene's germline CDR1 is LGHNA and CDR2 YNFKEQ. The germline V and J ends were trimmed by 1 base and 2 bases, with 11 bases remaining between them.

This clone occurred once. V gene TRBV30 combines with J gene TRBJ2-7; D uncertain. The length of the CDR3 is 13 residues. Per germline, CDR1 GTSNPN and CDR2 SVGIG (reference sequence). The V end lost 0 bases, the J end lost 0 bases, and 6 bases lay between the germline ends. CDR3 bases: TGTGCCTGGAGTGTTGGTCTCTCCTACGAGCAGTACTTC. Protein: CAWSVGLSYEQYF.

The chain links TRBV10-2 to TRBJ1-2; D call uncertain. The CDR3 consists of 13 residues. Per the germline V gene, CDR1 is WSHSY and CDR2 is SAAADI. V gave up 5 bases and J gave up 4 bases, with 11 bases separating them. In nucleotides, the CDR3 is TGCGCCAGCAGTCGAGACCAGATCTATGGCTACACCTTC. As protein: CASSRDQIYGYTF.